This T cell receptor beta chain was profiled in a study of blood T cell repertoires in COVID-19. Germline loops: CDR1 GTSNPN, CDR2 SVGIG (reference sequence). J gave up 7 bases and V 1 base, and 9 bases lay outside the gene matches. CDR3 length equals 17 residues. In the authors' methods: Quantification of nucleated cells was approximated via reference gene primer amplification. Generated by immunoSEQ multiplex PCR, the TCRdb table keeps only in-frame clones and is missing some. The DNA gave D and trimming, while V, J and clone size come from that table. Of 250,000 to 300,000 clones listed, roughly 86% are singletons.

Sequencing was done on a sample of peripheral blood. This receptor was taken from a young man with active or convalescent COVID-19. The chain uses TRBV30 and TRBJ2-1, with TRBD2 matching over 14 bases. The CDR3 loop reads CAWSGTSGGKARNEQFF. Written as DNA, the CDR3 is TGTGCCTGGAGTGGGACTAGCGGGGGGAAGGCACGAAATGAGCAGTTCTTC. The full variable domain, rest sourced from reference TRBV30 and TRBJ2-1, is SQTIHQWPATLVQPVGSPLSLECTVEGTSNPNLYWYRQAAGRGLQLLFYSVGIGQISSEVPQNLSASRPQDRQFILSSKKLLLSDSGFYLCAWSGTSGGKARNEQFFGPGTRLTVL.